The text below deals with one T cell receptor beta chain. The target antigen is unknown. TCRdb reprocessed the 5' RACE reads and keeps a single row for each CDR3 protein, giving no DNA. This repertoire comprises 400,000 or so distinct CDR3 sequences; its ten largest clones make up approximately 12%. This CDR3 is built from 17 residues. Germline CDR1 and CDR2: SEHNR and FQNEAQ (reference sequence). This entry is derived from a study of T cells expressing NK-cell markers. The wider study: Cells sorted as CD3+CD56+NKG2C+, CD3+CD56+NKG2C- and CD3+CD56-NKG2C+ T cells supplied the TCR beta repertoires.

General study findings and limits: Of CD8+ T cells, about 1.0-8% belonged to dominant NKG2C+ clonotypes in several donors. Also leading the CD3+CD56-NKG2C+ fraction in a handful of donors were these clonotypes.

Input material: blood T cells: a sorted CD56 or NKG2C T cell subset, CD4+ or CD8+ T cells, or bulk PBMC T cells (not recorded which). The clonotype comes from a woman aged 45 to 65 in good health. The rearrangement joins TRBV7-9 to TRBJ2-2. CDR3 sequence reads: CASSLALNIANTGELFF.